This T cell receptor (beta chain) was retrieved from a study of human T cells and chemical hapten exposure. There are a few counts of this clonotype. The CDR3 covers 15 residues. CDR1 and CDR2 (germline): SGHTA, FQGTGA. V shed 5 bases and J 4 bases; nucleotides not matched to a gene: 6. TCRdb independently ran MiXCR on the RACE reads; one entry per CDR3 protein. The profile shows under 100,000 distinct CDR3 sequences, 9.5% to 14% of them singletons. Sample time point: patch test 3, about 24 weeks after DPC sensitization. Documented treatment: therapeutic diphenylcyclopropenone sensitization with weekly scalp DPC.

V and J are TRBV7-3 and TRBJ2-7; 12 nucleotides agree with TRBD2. The clonotype originates from a woman in her forties or fifties with alopecia areata. Some clones in this sample may be carry-over from other donors' samples. The sequences come from whole blood, collected in connection with sensitization to the hapten diphenylcyclopropenone (DPC). The CDR3 coding sequence is TGTGCCAGCAGCGCCGGACTAGCGGGAATATACGAGCAGTACTTC. Its protein is CASSAGLAGIYEQYF.